This T cell receptor (beta chain) is from a study of blood T cells in healthy people across ages. This clonotype was detected a few times. The second PCR ran 7 to 11 cycles with a sample-barcoded 5' primer and J-beta primers. TCRdb reprocessed the 5' RACE reads via MiXCR and lists one record per CDR3 protein. The repertoire consists of 500,000 to 700,000 distinct CDR3 sequences, with about 30% occurring once and the leading ten covering around a sixth. The CDR3 has 14 residues. The junction had 6 bases not matched to a gene; V was cut back by 7 bases and J by 5 bases. This receptor was identified in a woman at least 80 years old in good health. The specimen was blood. The rearrangement joins TRBV12-3 or TRBV12-4 to TRBJ1-1; 11 bases fit TRBD1. The CDR3 region has the DNA TGTGCCAGCACCCGGACAGGGGGCTGGACTGAAGCTTTCTTT. It is translated as CASTRTGGWTEAFF.